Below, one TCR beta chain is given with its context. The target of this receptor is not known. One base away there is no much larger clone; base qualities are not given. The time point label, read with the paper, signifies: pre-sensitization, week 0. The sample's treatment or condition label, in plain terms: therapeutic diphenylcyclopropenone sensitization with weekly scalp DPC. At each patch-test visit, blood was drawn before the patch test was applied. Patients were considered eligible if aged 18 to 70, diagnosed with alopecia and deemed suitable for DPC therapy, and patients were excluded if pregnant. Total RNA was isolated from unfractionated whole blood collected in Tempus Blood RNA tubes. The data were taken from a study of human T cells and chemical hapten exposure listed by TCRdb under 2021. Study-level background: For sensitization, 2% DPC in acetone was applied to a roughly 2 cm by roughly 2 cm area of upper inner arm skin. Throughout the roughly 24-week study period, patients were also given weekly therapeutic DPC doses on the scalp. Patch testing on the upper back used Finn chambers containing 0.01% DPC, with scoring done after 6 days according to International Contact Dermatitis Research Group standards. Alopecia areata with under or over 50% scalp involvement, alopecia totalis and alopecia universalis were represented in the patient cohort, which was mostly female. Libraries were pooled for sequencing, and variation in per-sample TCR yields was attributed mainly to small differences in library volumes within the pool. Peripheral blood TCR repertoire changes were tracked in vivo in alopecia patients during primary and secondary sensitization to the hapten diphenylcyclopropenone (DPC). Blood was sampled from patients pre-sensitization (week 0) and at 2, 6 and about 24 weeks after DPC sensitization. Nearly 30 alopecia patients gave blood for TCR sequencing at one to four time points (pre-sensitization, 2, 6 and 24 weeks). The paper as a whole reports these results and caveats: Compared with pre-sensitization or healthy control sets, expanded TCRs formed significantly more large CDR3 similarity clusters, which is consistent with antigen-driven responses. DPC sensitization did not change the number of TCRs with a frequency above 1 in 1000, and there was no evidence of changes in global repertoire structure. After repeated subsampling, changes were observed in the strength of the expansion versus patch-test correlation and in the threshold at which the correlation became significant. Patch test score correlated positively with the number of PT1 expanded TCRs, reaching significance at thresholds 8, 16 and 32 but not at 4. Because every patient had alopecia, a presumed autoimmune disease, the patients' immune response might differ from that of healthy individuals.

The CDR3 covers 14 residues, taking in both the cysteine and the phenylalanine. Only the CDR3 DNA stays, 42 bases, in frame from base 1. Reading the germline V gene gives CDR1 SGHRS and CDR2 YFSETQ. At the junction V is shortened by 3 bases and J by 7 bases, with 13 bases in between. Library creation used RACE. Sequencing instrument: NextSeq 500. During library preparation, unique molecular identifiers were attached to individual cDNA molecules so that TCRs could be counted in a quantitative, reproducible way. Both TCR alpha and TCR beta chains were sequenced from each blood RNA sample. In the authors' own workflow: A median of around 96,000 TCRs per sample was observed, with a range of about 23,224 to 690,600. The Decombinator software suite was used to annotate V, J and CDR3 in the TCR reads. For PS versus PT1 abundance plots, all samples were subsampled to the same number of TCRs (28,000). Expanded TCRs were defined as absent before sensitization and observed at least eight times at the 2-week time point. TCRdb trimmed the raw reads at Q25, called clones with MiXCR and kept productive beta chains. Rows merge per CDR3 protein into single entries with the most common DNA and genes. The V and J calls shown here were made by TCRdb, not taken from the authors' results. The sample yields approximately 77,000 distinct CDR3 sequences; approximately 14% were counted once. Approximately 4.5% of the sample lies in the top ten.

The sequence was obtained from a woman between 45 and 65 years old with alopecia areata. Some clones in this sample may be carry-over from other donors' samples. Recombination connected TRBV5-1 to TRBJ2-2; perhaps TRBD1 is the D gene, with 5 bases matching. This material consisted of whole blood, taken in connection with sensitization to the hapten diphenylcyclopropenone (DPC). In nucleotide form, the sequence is TGCGCCAGCAGCTGGGCAGGGTCCCACGGGGAGCTGTTTTTT. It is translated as CASSWAGSHGELFF. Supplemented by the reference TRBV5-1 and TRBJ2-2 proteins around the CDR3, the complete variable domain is KAGVTQTPRYLIKTRGQQVTLSCSPISGHRSVSWYQQTPGQGLQFLFEYFSETQRNKGNFPGRFSGRQFSNSRSEMNVSTLELGDSALYLCASSWAGSHGELFFGEGSRLTVL.